Listed below are T cell receptor beta chains from one sample, sequenced in a study of identical twins. TCRdb re-called the 5' RACE reads with MiXCR, one entry per CDR3 protein. The sample yields roughly 1.6 million distinct CDR3 sequences, under 35% seen once. Input material: cord blood. The receptors were sampled from a newborn girl in good health. Each CDR3 is given with its conserved first and last residue. A D gene is named only where the DNA matches it firmly. Clone size is given for some rows only: seen once, a few or many times, or a class if the clone is expanded.

clone_size	cdr3_length	v_call	d_call	j_call	cdr3_aa	cdr3_nt
many	13	TRBV11-2	NA	TRBJ1-2	CASSLDLGYGYTF	TGCGCCAGCAGCTTGGACCTGGGGTATGGCTACACCTTC
few	16	TRBV18	NA	TRBJ2-7	CASSSSLSRTGYEQYF	TGTGCCAGCTCATCGAGTTTAAGTCGTACTGGTTACGAGCAGTACTTC
many	16	TRBV6-6	TRBD1	TRBJ2-7	CASSYPPDRSLYEQYF	TGTGCCAGCAGTTATCCGCCGGACAGGTCCCTTTACGAGCAGTACTTC
NA	13	TRBV27	NA	TRBJ2-1	CASRTEGYNEQFF	TGTGCCAGCAGGACCGAGGGGTACAATGAGCAGTTCTTC
few	12	TRBV12-5	NA	TRBJ2-7	CASGLPTYEQYF	TGTGCTAGTGGTTTGCCAACCTACGAGCAGTACTTC
NA	13	TRBV20-1	TRBD1	TRBJ2-1	CSARGTGFYEQFF	TGCAGTGCTAGAGGGACAGGGTTCTACGAGCAGTTCTTC
NA	16	TRBV3-1	TRBD2	TRBJ2-5	CASSHLFRGGGETQYF	TGTGCCAGCAGCCATCTCTTCCGGGGGGGCGGAGAGACCCAGTACTTC
NA	14	TRBV20-1	NA	TRBJ2-2	CSARLPTLAGELFF	TGCAGTGCTAGACTCCCGACACTCGCCGGGGAGCTGTTTTTT
NA	12	TRBV7-9	NA	TRBJ2-3	CASMAVADTQYF	TGTGCCAGCATGGCCGTCGCAGATACGCAGTATTTT
many	12	TRBV7-9	TRBD1	TRBJ1-2	CASSSGQYGYTF	TGTGCCAGCAGCTCGGGACAGTATGGCTACACCTTC
NA	12	TRBV20-1	TRBD2	TRBJ2-5	CSARLSGVEQYF	TGCAGTGCTAGACTGAGCGGGGTTGAGCAGTACTTC
NA	15	TRBV5-6	NA	TRBJ1-2	CASSPDTTTVNGYTF	TGTGCCAGCAGCCCGGACACGACGACAGTGAATGGCTACACCTTC
NA	15	TRBV7-2	NA	TRBJ2-1	CASSRGTPLYNEQFF	TGTGCCAGCAGCCGAGGGACTCCGCTCTACAATGAGCAGTTCTTC
many	13	TRBV6-6	NA	TRBJ1-2	CASSYLDNYGYTF	TGTGCCAGCAGTTACTTGGACAACTATGGCTACACCTTC
NA	19	TRBV11-2	TRBD2	TRBJ2-7	CASSLGPSLAGGIHYEQYF	TGTGCCAGCAGCTTAGGCCCCTCCCTGGCGGGGGGTATCCACTACGAGCAGTACTTC
few	13	TRBV20-1	NA	TRBJ1-4	CSAIGREGEKLFF	TGCAGTGCTATAGGCAGGGAGGGTGAAAAACTGTTTTTT
NA	13	TRBV24-1	NA	TRBJ2-5	CATARGGVNEQYF	TGTGCCACAGCGAGGGGGGGGGTTAATGAGCAGTACTTC
NA	14	TRBV18	NA	TRBJ2-5	CASSPIQAQETQYF	TGTGCCAGCTCACCCATTCAGGCACAAGAGACCCAGTACTTC
few	13	TRBV5-1	NA	TRBJ2-5	CASTLRGTETQYF	TGCGCCAGCACCCTAAGGGGAACGGAGACCCAGTACTTC
NA	14	TRBV30	NA	TRBJ1-2	CAWRRPRLLYGYTF	TGTGCCTGGAGAAGGCCACGGCTCCTTTATGGCTACACCTTC
NA	15	TRBV3-1	NA	TRBJ2-5	CASSLRGTFYNEQYF	TGTGCCAGCAGCCTCAGGGGGACTTTCTACAATGAGCAGTACTTC
NA	14	TRBV20-1	TRBD2	TRBJ2-7	CSASSGRDRNEQYF	TGCAGTGCTTCTAGCGGGAGGGACCGCAATGAGCAGTACTTC
few	14	TRBV12-2	NA	TRBJ2-7	CASRKRQASYEQYF	TGTGCAAGTCGCAAAAGACAGGCGTCCTACGAGCAGTACTTC
many	15	TRBV7-9	TRBD2	TRBJ2-5	CASSLISSGMLWKYF	TGTGCCAGCAGCTTAATCTCTAGCGGGATGTTGTGGAAGTACTTC
few	15	TRBV20-1	NA	TRBJ2-3	CSASRGGGSTDTQYF	TGCAGTGCTAGTCGAGGAGGGGGTAGCACAGATACGCAGTATTTT
NA	16	TRBV14	NA	TRBJ2-7	CGSSQGWAGVSYEQYF	TGTGGCAGCAGCCAGGGATGGGCGGGTGTCAGCTACGAGCAGTACTTC
NA	14	TRBV10-3	TRBD1	TRBJ1-5	CAIRDPDRDQPQHF	TGTGCCATCAGGGACCCTGACAGGGATCAGCCCCAGCATTTT
few	14	TRBV6-6	NA	TRBJ1-2	CASSYVGGGYGYTF	TGTGCCAGCAGTTACGTGGGGGGAGGCTATGGCTACACCTTC
NA	15	TRBV12-3/TRBV12-4	TRBD2	TRBJ2-7	CASSVVGLGDNEQYF	TGTGCCAGCAGTGTAGTGGGACTAGGGGACAATGAGCAGTACTTC
NA	15	TRBV7-9	TRBD2	TRBJ2-3	CASSSSGRMEDTQYF	TGTGCCAGCAGCTCTAGCGGGAGAATGGAAGATACGCAGTATTTT
NA	16	TRBV28	TRBD2	TRBJ2-7	CASSLLAGVPYNEQYF	TGTGCCAGCAGTCTACTAGCGGGAGTACCCTACAATGAGCAGTACTTC
NA	12	TRBV29-1	NA	TRBJ1-2	CSVPGGDYGYTF	TGCAGCGTTCCGGGCGGAGACTATGGCTACACCTTC
NA	13	TRBV7-9	NA	TRBJ1-5	CASTHSSNQPQHF	TGTGCCAGCACCCACTCTAGCAATCAGCCCCAGCATTTT
NA	17	TRBV7-2	TRBD2	TRBJ2-3	CASSSSGGAVRSDTQYF	TGTGCCAGCAGCTCTAGCGGGGGGGCCGTACGGTCAGATACGCAGTATTTT
few	15	TRBV10-3	NA	TRBJ1-5	CAISDVGRPNQPQHF	TGTGCCATCAGTGACGTGGGACGCCCCAATCAGCCCCAGCATTTT